These 20 T cell receptor beta chains originate from one sample sequenced in a study of Graves' ophthalmopathy and Graves' hyperthyroidism. TCR beta CDR3 regions were amplified from RNA transcripts. HTBI primers were employed in first-round RT-PCR, then a second-round multiplex PCR followed. TCRdb re-called the multiplex PCR reads with MiXCR, one entry per CDR3 protein. The sample consists of roughly 610,000 distinct CDR3 sequences, about a fifth of them appearing once. The sample comprised peripheral blood. These receptors were collected from a young woman with stable Graves' hyperthyroidism. Some clones in this sample may be carry-over from other donors' samples.

This clonotype came up many times. The chain is built from TRBV5-1 and TRBJ1-3, with D unclear. V lost 4 bases, J lost 0 bases, and 14 bases lay in between. The length of the CDR3 is 16 residues. Germline CDR1 reads SGHRS; CDR2 reads YFSETQ. In DNA, the CDR3 is TGCGCCAGCAGCCTAGGACCAGCAAACTCTGGAAACACCATATATTTT. Amino acids: CASSLGPANSGNTIYF.

The chain combines TRBV6-1 with TRBJ1-2, with 7 bases matching TRBD1. This CDR3 comprises 13 residues. V lost 10 bases to trimming and J lost 3 bases; unmatched junction nucleotides: 8. Germline V CDR1 and CDR2: MNHNS, SASEGT. For the CDR3, the DNA is TGTGCCACTACCGACAGGGCCGACTATGGCTACACCTTC. This sequence encodes CATTDRADYGYTF.

This clonotype was detected ten times or more. In DNA form, the CDR3 reads TGTGCCATCAGCGCCACAGGGGGCCAAGAGACCCAGTACTTC. Its protein product is CAISATGGQETQYF. The chain carries TRBV10-3 and TRBJ2-5; 8 bases are shared with TRBD1. This CDR3 spans 14 amino acids. CDR1 is ENHRY, CDR2 SYGVKD, per germline. The J segment lost 1 base and the V segment lost 6 bases, leaving 4 bases of the junction unmatched.

This chain uses TRBV12-5 with TRBJ2-7; D ambiguous. Germline loops: CDR1 LGHNT, CDR2 FRNRAP. Trimming removed 7 bases at V and 2 bases at J, with 9 bases between. The CDR3 extends over 12 amino acids. The CDR3 DNA reads as TGTGCTAGTGTCGGGCAAACCTACGAGCAGTACTTC. This encodes CASVGQTYEQYF.

This clonotype appeared many times. This sequence joins TRBV6-1 and TRBJ1-2, with TRBD1 identical over 11 bases. Trimming took 5 bases from V and 2 from J; bases not matched to a gene: 1. CDR1 and CDR2 from the germline V gene are MNHNS and SASEGT. The CDR3 has 14 residues. The CDR3 DNA follows: TGTGCCAGCAGTCGGGACAGGGGGAACTATGGCTACACCTTC. Its translation is CASSRDRGNYGYTF.

The J gene is TRBJ2-2, the V gene TRBV13, with D uncertain. The germline V and J ends were trimmed by 6 bases and 4 bases, with 21 bases remaining between them. The germline gives CDR1 PRHDT, CDR2 FYEKMQ (reference sequence). This CDR3 comprises 17 residues. The CDR3 sequence: CASSPALGRSSTGELFF. The CDR3 DNA follows: TGTGCCAGCAGTCCCGCGTTGGGTAGAAGTTCCACCGGGGAGCTGTTTTTT.

This clonotype was detected ten times or more. The chain recombines TRBV11-1 with TRBJ1-3; D remains ambiguous. This CDR3 has 19 residues. V lost 6 bases and J 0 bases, leaving 24 bases between the germline ends. Germline CDR1 is SGHAT and CDR2 is FQDESV (reference sequence). The CDR3 is CASSLRHTFQSGSGNTIYF. The CDR3 DNA is TGTGCCAGCAGTCTACGTCACACCTTCCAAAGCGGCTCTGGAAACACCATATATTTT.

This clonotype occurred many times. The chain uses TRBV6-2 or TRBV6-3 and TRBJ2-5; a possible D gene is TRBD2 (5 bases). Germline values: CDR1 MNHEY, CDR2 SVGEGT. Trimming cost V 0 bases and J 6 bases, with 17 bases left between them. There are 16 residues in the CDR3. CDR3 nucleotides: TGTGCCAGCAGTTACTCGAGGGTAGTTGGCGCCCAGACCCAGTACTTC. Translating it yields CASSYSRVVGAQTQYF.

The chain combines TRBV2 with TRBJ2-7; 10 bases align to TRBD2. Trimming at V came to 6 bases and at J to 3 bases, leaving 8 bases not matched to a gene. From germline, CDR1 is SNHLY and CDR2 FYNNEI. This CDR3 has 15 residues. CDR3 loop: CASRELAGVVYEQYF. CDR3 DNA: TGTGCCAGCAGAGAGCTAGCGGGAGTTGTCTACGAGCAGTACTTC. Using reference TRBV2 and TRBJ2-7 for the parts outside the CDR3, the full variable domain is EPEVTQTPSHQVTQMGQEVILRCVPISNHLYFYWYRQILGQKVEFLVSFYNNEISEKSEIFDDQFSVERPDGSNFTLKIRSTKLEDSAMYFCASRELAGVVYEQYFGPGTRLTVT.

This clonotype was found once. One end of the junction fails to match germline, which may point to a read error. The gene calls are TRBV27 and TRBJ2-7, with 8 bases matching TRBD2. The CDR3 is 15 residues long. Germline CDR1 reads MNHEY; CDR2 reads SMNVEV (reference sequence). As DNA, the CDR3 is TGTGCCAGCTCCTATAGCGGGGAGGGTAGCTACGAGCAGTGCTTC. It translates to CASSYSGEGSYEQCF.

At least ten counts were recorded for this clonotype. V gene TRBV29-1 combines with J gene TRBJ2-7, with D perhaps TRBD1 (5 bases). Germline V gene sequence: CDR1 SQVTM, CDR2 ANQGSEA. CDR3 size: 13 residues. Trimming stripped 4 bases from V and 6 bases from J, with 16 bases between. This chain's CDR3 is CSVVQGPFREQYF. Written as DNA, the CDR3 is TGCAGCGTTGTCCAGGGCCCTTTCCGCGAGCAGTACTTC.

The table lists this clonotype with many counts. V usage is TRBV12-3 or TRBV12-4 and J usage is TRBJ1-1, with D unclear. Between the trimmed V and J ends, which lost 6 bases and 4 bases, there was a span of 12 bases. This CDR3 contains 13 residues. The CDR3 loop is CASRLTPTTEAFF. The CDR3 DNA sequence: TGTGCCAGCAGGCTGACACCGACCACTGAAGCTTTCTTT.

This clonotype came up many times. The CDR3 spells CASSPQGGGPKEQYF. In nucleotides, the CDR3 is TGTGCCAGCAGTCCCCAGGGGGGGGGCCCCAAGGAGCAGTACTTC. This sequence joins TRBV12-3 or TRBV12-4 and TRBJ2-7, with D perhaps TRBD1 or TRBD2 (7 bases each). This CDR3 spans 15 amino acids. The V gene lost 5 bases and the J gene lost 7 bases, with 21 bases spanning the gap.

The rearrangement uses TRBV6-4 and TRBJ2-4; TRBD2 is a possible D gene (6 bases). Germline V CDR1 and CDR2: MRHNA, SNTAGT. The CDR3 has 16 residues. Trimming pared 5 bases from V and 0 bases from J, leaving 14 bases between. Written as DNA, the CDR3 is TGTGCCAGCAGTTACGTTGTAGCGGTAGCCAAAAACATTCAGTACTTC. Protein: CASSYVVAVAKNIQYF.

This clonotype was counted ten times or more. The chain uses TRBV6-2 or TRBV6-3 and TRBJ2-7, with unresolved D. Looked up from germline, CDR1 is MNHEY and CDR2 is SVGEGT. The CDR3 loop spans 12 amino acids. V lost 4 bases and J lost 6, with 10 bases in between. For the CDR3, the DNA is TGTGCCAGCAGTTTACTCACGAGCGAGCAGTACTTC. It specifies CASSLLTSEQYF.

This clonotype was counted a single time. A far larger clone is one base from this, pointing to a likely read error. The rearrangement uses TRBV6-1 and TRBJ1-1; D unclear. V shed 4 bases and J shed 3 bases, with 3 bases lying between them. The CDR3 is made up of 11 amino acids. Germline V CDR1 and CDR2: MNHNS, SASEGT. CDR3 sequence reads: CASSVYTEAFF. The CDR3 DNA follows: TGTGCCAGCAGTGTTTACACTGAAGCTTTCTTT.

In its sample, this clonotype was seen a few times. The V gene is TRBV29-1, the J gene TRBJ2-7, with 8 bases lining up with TRBD1. With 6 bases clipped from V and 3 bases from J, the junction kept 10 bases outside the gene matches. Germline loops: CDR1 SQVTM, CDR2 ANQGSEA. This CDR3 is built from 14 residues. In DNA, the CDR3 is TGCAGCGTAAAAGACAGGGGATCAAACTACGAGCAGTACTTC. Translating it yields CSVKDRGSNYEQYF.

This chain joins TRBV2 and TRBJ2-2; D may match TRBD1 or TRBD2 (6 bases each). The germline gives CDR1 SNHLY, CDR2 FYNNEI. The CDR3 is 17 amino acids. With 3 bases removed from V and 4 bases from J, the gap between germline ends came to 18 bases. The CDR3 bases are TGTGCCAGCAGTGACCCGAGGGACATCGGGGGCACCGGGGAGCTGTTTTTT. Its translation is CASSDPRDIGGTGELFF.

Concerning this clonotype itself: An end of the junction does not agree with germline; a read error may underlie this. The rearrangement links TRBV28 to TRBJ1-6, with D possibly matching TRBD1 (5 bases). The CDR3 loop spans 16 amino acids. Germline CDR1 and CDR2: MDHEN and SYDVKM. The CDR3 is CASSLSSDRPNSPLRF. The CDR3 nucleotides read TGTGCCAGCAGTTTATCTTCCGACAGACCTAATTCACCCCTCCGCTTT.

This clonotype has just one count. This chain links TRBV20-1 with TRBJ1-5; 11 bases are shared with TRBD1. The CDR3 spans 15 residues. The V segment lost 0 bases and the J segment 6 bases; nucleotides outside the gene matches: 4. The germline V gene has CDR1 DFQATT and CDR2 SNEGSKA (reference sequence). The CDR3 loop is CSARESGTGGQPQHF. CDR3 DNA: TGCAGTGCTAGAGAATCCGGGACAGGGGGTCAGCCCCAGCATTTT.